This T cell receptor (beta chain) originates from a study of blood T cell repertoires in COVID-19. Turning to the study itself: Samples of COVID-19 (acute and convalescent) were obtained from the United States, Italy and Spain.

This table comes from immunoSEQ multiplex PCR, and its TCRdb copy is limited to in-frame clones, with some not included. The sample gives around 160,000 clones, over 70% of which show up once; approximately 9.9% is in the top ten. The CDR3 extends over 18 amino acids. Trimming removed 1 base at V and 1 base at J, with 19 bases between. Germline CDR1 SGDLS, CDR2 YYNGEE. The V and J genes are TRBV9 and TRBJ2-3; possibly TRBD2 for D (6 bases). Specimen: PBMCs or T cells enriched from blood (not recorded which). The sequence was obtained from a man aged 50-59 years who had recovered from COVID-19. The CDR3 DNA follows: TGTGCCAGCAGCGTATCCCCCCCGGGGGAGCGGCGCACAGATACGCAGTATTTT. As protein: CASSVSPPGERRTDTQYF.